These 5 T cell receptor beta chains were all obtained from the same sample, sequenced in a study of blood T cell repertoires in COVID-19. The data were produced by immunoSEQ multiplex PCR, yet TCRdb's version contains in-frame clones alone and is incomplete. The sample carries 35,000 or so clones, about 84% recorded once. The sequencing sample was made of peripheral blood. The source is an elderly man with active or convalescent COVID-19.

The chain joins TRBV7-8 to TRBJ1-5; 7 positions match TRBD1. The CDR3 extends over 15 amino acids. Germline CDR1 and CDR2: SGHVS and FQNEAQ. J lost 0 bases, V lost 8 bases, and 7 bases had no gene match. DNA for the CDR3: TGTGCCAGCGGTGTGGGACAGTTTAGCAATCAGCCCCAGCATTTT. This translates into CASGVGQFSNQPQHF.

The chain joins TRBV2 to TRBJ2-2; the D gene is possibly TRBD1 (5 bases). The CDR3 contains 15 residues. V shed 6 bases and J shed 5 bases, with 16 bases lying between them. The germline V gene has CDR1 SNHLY and CDR2 FYNNEI. CDR3 amino acids: CASRTQLQGTGELFF. The CDR3 nucleotides are TGTGCCAGCAGAACCCAGCTCCAGGGTACCGGGGAGCTGTTTTTT.

This clone appeared a single time. The chain couples TRBV6-5 to TRBJ1-5; 8 bases agree with TRBD1. Germline CDR1 and CDR2: MNHEY and SVGAGI. The V gene end was trimmed by 5 bases and the J gene end by 4 bases; junction bases not matched to a gene: 7. This CDR3 has 15 residues. The CDR3 DNA reads TGTGCCAGCAGTCCGGGACAGGCCTCTAATCAGCCCCAGCATTTT. Translation gives CASSPGQASNQPQHF.

The CDR3 loop is CASSYQGVISQPQHF. The CDR3 nucleotides read TGTGCCAGCAGCTATCAGGGGGTCATAAGTCAGCCCCAGCATTTT. This rearrangement joins TRBV5-6 to TRBJ1-5; 7 bases are shared with TRBD1. Germline V lookup: CDR1 SGHDT, CDR2 YYEEEE. CDR3 length: 15 residues. After removal of 3 bases from V and 6 bases from J, the junction contained 9 bases not matched to a gene.

This chain uses TRBV10-1 with TRBJ2-7; D perhaps matches TRBD2 (5 bases). Germline V gene lookup returns CDR1 WNHNN and CDR2 SYGVQD (reference sequence). The CDR3 has 13 residues. V was shortened by 5 bases and J by 2 bases, with 10 bases between the two germline ends. CDR3 DNA: TGCGCCAGCAGTAGGACTTCTCCCTACGAGCAGTACTTC. As protein: CASSRTSPYEQYF.